These 21 T cell receptor beta chains were all obtained from the same sample, sequenced in a study of blood T cell repertoires in COVID-19. Clones were sequenced by immunoSEQ multiplex PCR, and TCRdb holds only the in-frame ones, with some missing. The data show around 350,000 clones, around nine tenths seen once. Sequencing used peripheral blood. The receptors derive from a human donor in a cohort sampled during active COVID-19.

This clone was counted only a few times. The gene calls are TRBV15 and TRBJ2-1; 10 positions agree with TRBD2. V was pared by 3 bases and J by 6 bases, with 14 bases of the junction left unmatched. This CDR3 contains 18 residues. In germline, CDR1 is LNHNV, CDR2 YYDKDF (reference sequence). In nucleotides, the CDR3 is TGTGCCACCAGCAGCCGGACTAGCGGACCCCGGTTGAGCAATGAGCAGTTCTTC. Protein product: CATSSRTSGPRLSNEQFF.

The chain recombines TRBV5-6 with TRBJ1-2, with D tentatively TRBD1 (5 bases). Between the trimmed V and J ends, which lost 3 bases and 8 bases, there was a span of 14 bases. Germline values: CDR1 SGHDT, CDR2 YYEEEE. The CDR3 runs to 13 residues. Written as DNA, the CDR3 is TGTGCCAGCAGCTCTTCAGGGCTTAAGGGCTACACCTTC. Its translation: CASSSSGLKGYTF.

This clone was recorded only once. This chain links TRBV18 with TRBJ2-1; possibly TRBD1 for D (6 bases). Germline lookup yields CDR1 KGHSH and CDR2 LQKENI. Trimming removed 5 bases from V and 6 bases from J, with 14 bases in between. The CDR3 has 14 amino acids. The CDR3 is CASSSQQGSNEQFF. For the CDR3, the DNA is TGTGCCAGCTCATCACAACAGGGTTCCAATGAGCAGTTCTTC.

This clone was found once. The chain carries TRBV11-2 and TRBJ2-7; TRBD2 agrees at 9 bases. Germline V gene sequence: CDR1 SGHAT, CDR2 FQNNGV. CDR3 length: 16 amino acids. The ends lost 2 bases at V and 0 bases at J; junction bases unmatched: 5. The CDR3 bases are TGTGCCAGCAGCTTATTGGCGGGGGGGGCCTCCTACGAGCAGTACTTC. Its protein product is CASSLLAGGASYEQYF.

The rearrangement uses TRBV5-1 and TRBJ2-1; 9 bases map to TRBD2. The germline V gene encodes CDR1 SGHRS and CDR2 YFSETQ. V was pared by 0 bases and J by 4 bases, with 5 bases of the junction left unmatched. The CDR3 has 16 amino acids. CDR3 residues: CASSLGSSGKYNEQFF. As DNA, the CDR3 is TGCGCCAGCAGCTTGGGGTCTAGCGGGAAGTACAATGAGCAGTTCTTC.

The CDR3 is CASIPRGTGWGYTF. As DNA, the CDR3 is TGTGCCAGCATTCCCCGGGGGACAGGGTGGGGCTACACCTTC. This rearrangement joins TRBV28 to TRBJ1-2, with 9 bases fitting TRBD1. With 7 bases clipped from V and 8 bases from J, the junction kept 11 bases outside the gene matches. Germline CDR1 MDHEN, CDR2 SYDVKM. CDR3 length equals 14 residues.

V and J are TRBV9 and TRBJ2-1, with D perhaps matching TRBD2 (5 bases). The germline V gene has CDR1 SGDLS and CDR2 YYNGEE. V dropped 0 bases and J dropped 1 base, with 17 bases sitting between them. The CDR3 runs to 18 residues. The DNA of the CDR3 is TGTGCCAGCAGCGTAGACCCCCCTAGCCCGATTTCCTACAATGAGCAGTTCTTC. Protein product: CASSVDPPSPISYNEQFF.

The gene calls are TRBV19 and TRBJ2-1, with TRBD2 identical over 14 bases. Germline-derived CDR1 and CDR2 are LNHDA and SQIVND (reference sequence). There are 15 residues in the CDR3. V was clipped by 3 bases and J by 15 bases; unmatched bases: 10. CDR3 sequence (DNA): TGTGCCAGTAGTATGACGGGACTAGCGGGAGATCCTCGGTTCTTC. As protein: CASSMTGLAGDPRFF.

Only a few counts were recorded for this clone. V and J are TRBV19 and TRBJ2-1; no firm D call. The V gene's germline CDR1 is LNHDA and CDR2 SQIVND (reference sequence). The CDR3 spans 13 residues. Between the trimmed V and J ends, which lost 3 bases and 6 bases, there was a span of 9 bases. The CDR3 region has the DNA TGTGCCAGTAGTATTTTTGCTAGCAATGAGCAGTTCTTC. Protein: CASSIFASNEQFF. Looking up the rest from reference TRBV19 and TRBJ2-1 gives the full variable domain: DGGITQSPKYLFRKEGQNVTLSCEQNLNHDAMYWYRQDPGQGLRLIYYSQIVNDFQKGDIAEGYSVSREKKESFPLTVTSAQKNPTAFYLCASSIFASNEQFFGPGTRLTVL.

DNA for the CDR3: TGTGCCAGCAGACGTTTGACAGGGACGTACAATGAGCAGTTCTTC. Translation gives CASRRLTGTYNEQFF. The chain recombines TRBV2 with TRBJ2-1, with TRBD1 matching over 7 bases. Trimming removed 6 bases from V and 4 bases from J; junction bases left unmatched: 9. The CDR3 extends over 15 amino acids. Germline lookup yields CDR1 SNHLY and CDR2 FYNNEI. The full variable domain, its missing parts supplied by reference TRBV2 and TRBJ2-1, is EPEVTQTPSHQVTQMGQEVILRCVPISNHLYFYWYRQILGQKVEFLVSFYNNEISEKSEIFDDQFSVERPDGSNFTLKIRSTKLEDSAMYFCASRRLTGTYNEQFFGPGTRLTVL.

CDR3 nucleotide sequence: TGTGCCAGCAGTTACATCCCCCGGGGAGGAAACATTCAGTACTTC. Translated: CASSYIPRGGNIQYF. V gene TRBV6-5 combines with J gene TRBJ2-4; a possible D gene is TRBD2 (6 bases). The CDR3 runs 15 residues. Germline-derived CDR1 and CDR2 are MNHEY and SVGAGI. The V end was cut by 2 bases, the J end by 6 bases, with 14 bases between.

The gene calls are TRBV7-8 and TRBJ2-7; 9 bases are a match to TRBD2. Germline V gene data show CDR1 as SGHVS and CDR2 as FQNEAQ. V was clipped by 1 base and J by 6 bases; unmatched bases: 7. The CDR3 consists of 15 residues. CDR3 amino acids: CASSLVAGGSPEQYF. The DNA for the CDR3 is TGTGCCAGCAGCTTAGTGGCGGGAGGGAGTCCCGAGCAGTACTTC.

The DNA of the CDR3 is TGTGCCAGCAGCCCGAGCGGGGGGGCCTACGGGGAGCTGTTTTTT. It translates to CASSPSGGAYGELFF. The genes are TRBV7-2 and TRBJ2-2; 10 positions match TRBD2. The germline CDR1 and CDR2 sequences are SGHTA and FQGNSA. Trimming took 5 bases from V and 7 from J; bases not matched to a gene: 7. The CDR3 has 15 residues. Together with reference TRBV7-2 and TRBJ2-2, the CDR3 gives the full variable domain: GAGVSQSPSNKVTEKGKDVELRCDPISGHTALYWYRQSLGQGLEFLIYFQGNSAPDKSGLPSDRFSAERTGGSVSTLTIQRTQQEDSAVYLCASSPSGGAYGELFFGEGSRLTVL.

V and J are TRBV24-1 and TRBJ1-5; D perhaps matches TRBD1 (5 bases). This CDR3 spans 14 amino acids. The ends were cut back, 3 bases at V and 7 bases at J, with 12 bases in the middle. Germline V gene data show CDR1 as KGHDR and CDR2 as SFDVKD. The CDR3: CATSDEGAWQPQHF. DNA for the CDR3: TGTGCCACCAGTGATGAAGGGGCATGGCAGCCCCAGCATTTT.

The chain carries TRBV28 and TRBJ2-5, with TRBD2 matching over 10 bases. Germline V lookup: CDR1 MDHEN, CDR2 SYDVKM. J lost 5 bases, V lost 3 bases, and 6 bases had no gene match. The CDR3 extends over 15 amino acids. The CDR3 protein is CASSFEREGGETQYF. For the CDR3, the DNA is TGTGCCAGCAGTTTTGAGCGGGAGGGCGGGGAGACCCAGTACTTC.

Remarks on this clone: Other nucleotide sequences in the sample specify the same CDR3. The chain carries TRBV5-1 and TRBJ1-1; D remains unclear. Trimming removed 0 bases from V and 4 bases from J, with 10 bases in between. The CDR3 is 14 amino acids. In germline, CDR1 is SGHRS, CDR2 YFSETQ. The CDR3 bases are TGCGCCAGCAGCTTGGCCCTTGGCGGCACTGAAGCTTTCTTT. Encoded protein: CASSLALGGTEAFF. The full variable domain, with the rest looked up from reference TRBV5-1 and TRBJ1-1, is KAGVTQTPRYLIKTRGQQVTLSCSPISGHRSVSWYQQTPGQGLQFLFEYFSETQRNKGNFPGRFSGRQFSNSRSEMNVSTLELGDSALYLCASSLALGGTEAFFGQGTRLTVV.

J is TRBJ2-2 and V is TRBV5-4, with D possibly being TRBD2 (6 bases). The CDR3 is made up of 16 amino acids. CDR1 and CDR2 (germline): SGHNT, YYREEE (reference sequence). Trimming pared 1 base from V and 1 base from J, leaving 11 bases between. The CDR3 is CASSLPMGGNTGELFF. Here the CDR3 DNA reads TGTGCCAGCAGCTTGCCAATGGGGGGGAACACCGGGGAGCTGTTTTTT.

This chain links TRBV5-1 with TRBJ1-1; TRBD1 agrees at 7 bases. J was trimmed by 4 bases and V by 3 bases; bases with no gene match: 6. CDR1 is SGHRS, CDR2 YFSETQ, per germline. CDR3 size: 14 residues. The CDR3 protein is CASSSFDRATEAFF. The CDR3, as DNA: TGCGCCAGCAGCTCCTTCGACAGGGCCACTGAAGCTTTCTTT.

The genes are TRBV9 and TRBJ1-4, with TRBD1 as a possible D gene (6 bases). Trimming took off 1 base at V and 12 bases at J, with 16 bases between the two ends. The germline V gene has CDR1 SGDLS and CDR2 YYNGEE. The CDR3 runs to 14 residues. CDR3 sequence: CASSVTTRGNQLFF. The CDR3, as DNA: TGTGCCAGCAGCGTAACAACTAGGGGGAATCAACTGTTTTTT.

The chain combines TRBV19 with TRBJ2-1; D remains unclear. Germline CDR1 reads LNHDA; CDR2 reads SQIVND (reference sequence). V was pared by 1 base and J by 4 bases, with 8 bases between. The CDR3 sequence is 14 residues long. This CDR3 reads CASSIGSLYNEQFF. For the CDR3, the DNA is TGTGCCAGTAGTATAGGGTCACTATACAATGAGCAGTTCTTC.

In this sample, this clone turned up once. The J gene is TRBJ1-4, the V gene TRBV19; 7 bases line up with TRBD1. In germline, CDR1 is LNHDA, CDR2 SQIVND (reference sequence). J was trimmed by 2 bases and V by 5 bases; bases with no gene match: 5. This CDR3 is built from 15 residues. As DNA, the CDR3 is TGTGCCAGTAGTGGCTTGGACAGGACTAATGAAAAACTGTTTTTT. Translation gives CASSGLDRTNEKLFF.